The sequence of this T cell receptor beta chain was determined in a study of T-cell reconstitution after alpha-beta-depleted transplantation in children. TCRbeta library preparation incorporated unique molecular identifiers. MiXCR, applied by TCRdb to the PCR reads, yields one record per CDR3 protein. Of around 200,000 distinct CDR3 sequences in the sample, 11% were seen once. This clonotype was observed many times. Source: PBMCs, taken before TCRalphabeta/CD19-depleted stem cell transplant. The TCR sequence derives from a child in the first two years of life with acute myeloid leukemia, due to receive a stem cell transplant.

The CDR3 coding sequence is TGTGCCAGCAGCTTGCGGACGGATGCGCCCCAGCATTTT. It is translated as CASSLRTDAPQHF. The chain couples TRBV7-9 to TRBJ1-5; D is undetermined. V dropped 3 bases and J dropped 9 bases, with 12 bases sitting between them. The CDR3 contains 13 residues. Germline V lookup: CDR1 SEHNR, CDR2 FQNEAQ (reference sequence).